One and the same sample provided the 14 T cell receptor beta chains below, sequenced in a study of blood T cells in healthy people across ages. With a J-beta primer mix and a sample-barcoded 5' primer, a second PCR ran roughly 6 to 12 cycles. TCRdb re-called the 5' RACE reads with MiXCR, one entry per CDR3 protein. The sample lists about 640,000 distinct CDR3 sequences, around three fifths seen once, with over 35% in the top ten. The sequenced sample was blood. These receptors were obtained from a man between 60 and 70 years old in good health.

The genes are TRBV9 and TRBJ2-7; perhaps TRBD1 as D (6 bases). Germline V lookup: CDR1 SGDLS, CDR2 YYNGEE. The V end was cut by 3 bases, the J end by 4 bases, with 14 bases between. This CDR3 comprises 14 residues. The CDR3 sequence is CASSETDRPYEQYF. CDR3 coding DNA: TGTGCCAGCAGCGAAACCGACAGGCCTTACGAGCAGTACTTC.

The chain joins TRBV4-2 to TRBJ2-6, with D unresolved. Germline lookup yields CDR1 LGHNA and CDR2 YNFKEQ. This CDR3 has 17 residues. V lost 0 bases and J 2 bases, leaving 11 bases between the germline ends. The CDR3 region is CASSQDVGVAGANVLTF. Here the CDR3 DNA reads TGTGCCAGCAGCCAAGATGTTGGGGTTGCTGGGGCCAACGTCCTGACTTTC.

This CDR3 reads CASSFQTGRLFF. The CDR3 bases are TGTGCCAGCAGCTTCCAGACAGGGCGGCTGTTTTTT. This chain links TRBV7-9 with TRBJ1-4, with 7 nucleotides matching TRBD1. The CDR3 sequence is 12 residues long. Trimming removed 3 bases from V and 14 bases from J; junction bases left unmatched: 6. Germline values: CDR1 SEHNR, CDR2 FQNEAQ (reference sequence).

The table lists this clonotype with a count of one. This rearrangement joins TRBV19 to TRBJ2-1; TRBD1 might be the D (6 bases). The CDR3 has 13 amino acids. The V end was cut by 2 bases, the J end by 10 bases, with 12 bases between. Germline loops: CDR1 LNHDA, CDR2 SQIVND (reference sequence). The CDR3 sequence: CASSIYGGSEQFF. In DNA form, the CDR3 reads TGTGCCAGTAGTATATATGGGGGCAGCGAGCAGTTCTTC.

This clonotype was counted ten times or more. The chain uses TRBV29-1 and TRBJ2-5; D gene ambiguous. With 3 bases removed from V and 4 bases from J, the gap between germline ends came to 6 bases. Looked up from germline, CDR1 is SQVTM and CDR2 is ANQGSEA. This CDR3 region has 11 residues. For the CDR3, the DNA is TGCAGCGTTGATCCGGGAGAGACCCAGTACTTC. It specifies CSVDPGETQYF.

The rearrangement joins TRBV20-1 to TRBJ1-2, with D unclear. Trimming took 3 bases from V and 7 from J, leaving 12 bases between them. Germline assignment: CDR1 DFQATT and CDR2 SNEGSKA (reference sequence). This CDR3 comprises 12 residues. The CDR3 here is CSARPTTVGYTF. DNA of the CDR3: TGCAGTGCTAGGCCGACAACAGTTGGCTACACCTTC.

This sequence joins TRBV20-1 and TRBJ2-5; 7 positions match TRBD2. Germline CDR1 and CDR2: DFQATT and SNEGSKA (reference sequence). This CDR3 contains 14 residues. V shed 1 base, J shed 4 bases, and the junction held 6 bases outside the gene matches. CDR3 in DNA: TGCAGTGCTAGAGGGGGAGGGGTTGGAGAGACCCAGTACTTC. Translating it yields CSARGGGVGETQYF.

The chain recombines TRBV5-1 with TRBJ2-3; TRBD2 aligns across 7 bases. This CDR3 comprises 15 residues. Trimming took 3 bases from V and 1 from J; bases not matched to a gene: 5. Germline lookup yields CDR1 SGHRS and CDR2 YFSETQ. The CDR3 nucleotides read TGCGCCAGCAGCTCCTCAGCGGGGCGCACAGATACGCAGTATTTT. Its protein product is CASSSSAGRTDTQYF.

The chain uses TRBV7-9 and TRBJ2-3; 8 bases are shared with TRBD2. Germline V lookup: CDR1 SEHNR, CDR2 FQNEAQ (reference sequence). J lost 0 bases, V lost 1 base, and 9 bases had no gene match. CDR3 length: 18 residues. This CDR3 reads CASSLVPPAGGSTDTQYF. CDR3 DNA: TGTGCCAGCAGCTTAGTCCCCCCTGCGGGGGGCAGCACAGATACGCAGTATTTT.

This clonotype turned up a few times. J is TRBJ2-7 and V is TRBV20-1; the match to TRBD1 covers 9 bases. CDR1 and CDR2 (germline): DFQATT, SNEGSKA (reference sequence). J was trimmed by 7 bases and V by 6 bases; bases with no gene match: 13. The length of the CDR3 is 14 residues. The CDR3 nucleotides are TGCAGTGCCCGCCGTAGGGACAGGGTGGGAGAGCAGTACTTC. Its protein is CSARRRDRVGEQYF.

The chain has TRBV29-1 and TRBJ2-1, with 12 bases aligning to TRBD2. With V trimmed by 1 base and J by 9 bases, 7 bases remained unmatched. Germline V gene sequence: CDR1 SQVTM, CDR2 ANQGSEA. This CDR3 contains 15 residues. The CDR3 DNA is TGCAGCGTTGAAGCACTAGCGGGGGGTAAGGGTGAGCAGTTCTTC. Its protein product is CSVEALAGGKGEQFF.

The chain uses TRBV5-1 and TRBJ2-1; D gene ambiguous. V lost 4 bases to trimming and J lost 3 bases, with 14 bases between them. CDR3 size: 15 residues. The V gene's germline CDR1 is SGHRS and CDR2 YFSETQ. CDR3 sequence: CASSLNGRLYNEQFF. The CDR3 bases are TGCGCCAGCAGCCTAAACGGACGACTCTACAATGAGCAGTTCTTC. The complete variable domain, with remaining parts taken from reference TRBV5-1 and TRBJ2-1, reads KAGVTQTPRYLIKTRGQQVTLSCSPISGHRSVSWYQQTPGQGLQFLFEYFSETQRNKGNFPGRFSGRQFSNSRSEMNVSTLELGDSALYLCASSLNGRLYNEQFFGPGTRLTVL.

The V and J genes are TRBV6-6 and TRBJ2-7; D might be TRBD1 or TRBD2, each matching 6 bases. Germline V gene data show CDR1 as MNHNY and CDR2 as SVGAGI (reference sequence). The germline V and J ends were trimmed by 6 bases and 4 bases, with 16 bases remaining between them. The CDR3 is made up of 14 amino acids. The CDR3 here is CASRGSQGGYEQYF. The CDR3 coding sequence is TGTGCCAGCAGGGGTAGTCAAGGGGGGTACGAGCAGTACTTC.

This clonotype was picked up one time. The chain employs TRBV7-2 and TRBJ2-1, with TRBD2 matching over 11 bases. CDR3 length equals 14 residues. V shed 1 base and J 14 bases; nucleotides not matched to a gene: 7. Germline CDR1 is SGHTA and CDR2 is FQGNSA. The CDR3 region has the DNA TGTGCCAGCAGCTTAGGGGTAGCGGGGGGGGACAAGTTCTTC. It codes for CASSLGVAGGDKFF.